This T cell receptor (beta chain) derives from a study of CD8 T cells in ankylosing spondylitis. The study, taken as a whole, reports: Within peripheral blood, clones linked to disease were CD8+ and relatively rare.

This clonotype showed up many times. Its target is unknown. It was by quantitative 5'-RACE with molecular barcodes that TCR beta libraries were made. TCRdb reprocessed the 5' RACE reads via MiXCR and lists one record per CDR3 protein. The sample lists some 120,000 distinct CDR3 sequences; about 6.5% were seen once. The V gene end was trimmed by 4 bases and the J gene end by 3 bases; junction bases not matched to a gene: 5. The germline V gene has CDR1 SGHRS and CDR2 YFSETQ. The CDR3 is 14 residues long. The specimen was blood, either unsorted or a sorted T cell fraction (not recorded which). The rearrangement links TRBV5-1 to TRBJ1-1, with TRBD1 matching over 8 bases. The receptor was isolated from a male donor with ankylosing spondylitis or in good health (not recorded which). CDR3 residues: CASSATGGHTEAFF. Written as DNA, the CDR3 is TGCGCCAGCAGCGCTACAGGGGGGCACACTGAAGCTTTCTTT.